This T cell receptor beta chain comes out of a study of T cell responses to AZD1222 COVID-19 vaccine. Study-wide results and caveats: Researchers report vaccine-associated CD4 TCRs spanning spike, with dominance at 160-218 and 743-854. Compared with day 0, the breadth and depth of the Spike-specific TCR repertoire rose significantly after two doses of AZD1222. The peak T cell response came first, and repertoires were sampled only after it. Donors skewed white British and female; clonal diversity was possibly underestimated.

A remark on this clone: Its antigen is as yet unknown.

The CDR3 has 15 residues. Germline V gene lookup returns CDR1 MNHEY and CDR2 SMNVEV (reference sequence). The V end lost 7 bases, the J end lost 6 bases, and 21 bases lay between the germline ends. Assay used: immunoSEQ multiplex PCR; TCRdb lists only in-frame clones, some missing. The sample shows around 110,000 clones, 85% to 95% of them seen only once. The rearrangement links TRBV27 to TRBJ1-1; D might be TRBD1 (5 bases). The receptor's source is an adult in good health. Material: peripheral blood, obtained on day 0 of AZD1222 vaccination. As DNA, the CDR3 is TGTGCCAGCAAAGCGTTCCCGGGACGTGTCCCTGAAGCTTTCTTT. This translates into CASKAFPGRVPEAFF.